One T cell receptor (beta chain) is described in this entry. Its antigen is undetermined. Using RNA transcripts as the source, TCR beta CDR3 regions were amplified. RT-PCR in the first round (using the HTBI primer set) targeted the TCR CDR3. TCRdb analysed the multiplex PCR reads with MiXCR anew, one entry per CDR3 protein. This sample has 300,000 to 400,000 distinct CDR3 sequences; 20% to 25% occur once, and the top ten carry over 45%. This entry comes from a study of T cells in Graves' hyperthyroidism and ophthalmopathy. Study-level points and caveats: Patients with ophthalmopathy were separated from those with stable hyperthyroidism by a 13 V-J model.

Participants, patients aged 18 to 65, had newly diagnosed hyperthyroidism with a duration under 2 months. It was uncontrolled infection, other autoimmune disease, pregnancy or lactation that excluded patients. Extraction of PBMCs used approximately 10 ml of fresh peripheral blood. V lost 5 bases and J 7 bases, leaving 14 bases between the germline ends. This CDR3 is 12 amino acids long. The germline gives CDR1 GTSNPN, CDR2 SVGIG (reference sequence). Sequenced input: blood. The chain recombines TRBV30 with TRBJ1-1, with D tentatively TRBD1 (5 bases). The source of this sequence is a woman between 45 and 65 years old with Graves' hyperthyroidism. The CDR3 here is CAWGAGRLEAFF. Written as DNA, the CDR3 is TGTGCCTGGGGGGCGGGGCGGCTTGAAGCTTTCTTT. Supplemented by reference TRBV30 and TRBJ1-1, the full variable domain reads SQTIHQWPATLVQPVGSPLSLECTVEGTSNPNLYWYRQAAGRGLQLLFYSVGIGQISSEVPQNLSASRPQDRQFILSSKKLLLSDSGFYLCAWGAGRLEAFFGQGTRLTVV.